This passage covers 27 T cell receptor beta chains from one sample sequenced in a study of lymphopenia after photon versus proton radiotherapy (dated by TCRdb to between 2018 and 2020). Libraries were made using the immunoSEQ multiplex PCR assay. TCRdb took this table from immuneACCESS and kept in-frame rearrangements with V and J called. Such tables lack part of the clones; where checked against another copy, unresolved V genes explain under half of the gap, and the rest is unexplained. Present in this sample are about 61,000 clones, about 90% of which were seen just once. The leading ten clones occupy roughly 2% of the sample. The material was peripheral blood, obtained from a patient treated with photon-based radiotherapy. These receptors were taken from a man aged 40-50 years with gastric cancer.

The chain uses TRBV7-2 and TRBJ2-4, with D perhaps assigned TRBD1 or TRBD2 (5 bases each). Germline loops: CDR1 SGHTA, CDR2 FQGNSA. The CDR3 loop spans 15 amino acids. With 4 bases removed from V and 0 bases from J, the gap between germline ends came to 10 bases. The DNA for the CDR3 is TGTGCCAGCAGCTCCCGAGGGACAGCCAAAAACATTCAGTACTTC. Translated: CASSSRGTAKNIQYF.

CDR3 nucleotides: TGCGCCAGCAGCTTGGTCTACCGGAGCACAGATACGCAGTATTTT. It translates to CASSLVYRSTDTQYF. The J gene is TRBJ2-3, the V gene TRBV5-1, with D unresolved. Trimming took off 0 bases at V and 0 bases at J, with 8 bases between the two ends. This CDR3 has 15 amino acids. CDR1 and CDR2 from the germline V gene are SGHRS and YFSETQ.

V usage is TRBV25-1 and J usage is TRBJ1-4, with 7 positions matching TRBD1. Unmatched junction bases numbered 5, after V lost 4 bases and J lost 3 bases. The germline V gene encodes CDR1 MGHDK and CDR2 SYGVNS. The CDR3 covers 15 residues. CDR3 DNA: TGTGCCAGCAGTGCCTACCAGGGGGCTAATGAAAAACTGTTTTTT. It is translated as CASSAYQGANEKLFF.

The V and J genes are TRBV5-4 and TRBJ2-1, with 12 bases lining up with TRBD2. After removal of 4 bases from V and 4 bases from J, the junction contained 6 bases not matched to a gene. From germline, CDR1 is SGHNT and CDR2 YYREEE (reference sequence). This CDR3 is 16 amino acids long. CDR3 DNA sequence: TGTGCCAGCAGCAAAACTAGCGGGGGGCAATACAATGAGCAGTTCTTC. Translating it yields CASSKTSGGQYNEQFF.

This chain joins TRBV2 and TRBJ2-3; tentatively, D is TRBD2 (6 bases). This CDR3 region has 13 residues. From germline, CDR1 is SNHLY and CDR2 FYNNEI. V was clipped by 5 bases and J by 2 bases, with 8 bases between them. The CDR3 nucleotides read TGTGCCAGCAGTAAGCGGGTCACAGATACGCAGTATTTT. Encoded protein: CASSKRVTDTQYF.

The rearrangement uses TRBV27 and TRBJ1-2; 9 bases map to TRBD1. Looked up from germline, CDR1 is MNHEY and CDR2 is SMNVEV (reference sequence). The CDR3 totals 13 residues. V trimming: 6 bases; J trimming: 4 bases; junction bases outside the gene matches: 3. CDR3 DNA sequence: TGTGCCAGCAGCAAACAGGGGGCCTATGGCTACACCTTC. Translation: CASSKQGAYGYTF.

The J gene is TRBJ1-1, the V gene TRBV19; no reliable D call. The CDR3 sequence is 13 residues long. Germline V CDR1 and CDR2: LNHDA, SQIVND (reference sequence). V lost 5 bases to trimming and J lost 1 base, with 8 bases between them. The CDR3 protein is CASSARANTEAFF. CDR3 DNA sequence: TGTGCCAGTAGTGCCCGAGCGAACACTGAAGCTTTCTTT. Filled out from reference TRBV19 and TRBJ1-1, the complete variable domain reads DGGITQSPKYLFRKEGQNVTLSCEQNLNHDAMYWYRQDPGQGLRLIYYSQIVNDFQKGDIAEGYSVSREKKESFPLTVTSAQKNPTAFYLCASSARANTEAFFGQGTRLTVV.

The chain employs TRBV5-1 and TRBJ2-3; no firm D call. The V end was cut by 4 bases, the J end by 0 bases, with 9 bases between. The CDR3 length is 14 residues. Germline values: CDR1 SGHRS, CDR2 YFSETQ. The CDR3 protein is CASSLDVSTDTQYF. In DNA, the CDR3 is TGCGCCAGCAGCCTAGACGTTAGCACAGATACGCAGTATTTT.

The CDR3 nucleotides read TGTGCCAGCAGGGGTCAGACAACCTACGAGCAGTACTTC. It codes for CASRGQTTYEQYF. The chain links TRBV27 to TRBJ2-7; D not certain. Germline V gives CDR1 MNHEY, CDR2 SMNVEV (reference sequence). The CDR3 runs to 13 residues. With 6 bases removed from V and 2 bases from J, the gap between germline ends came to 11 bases.

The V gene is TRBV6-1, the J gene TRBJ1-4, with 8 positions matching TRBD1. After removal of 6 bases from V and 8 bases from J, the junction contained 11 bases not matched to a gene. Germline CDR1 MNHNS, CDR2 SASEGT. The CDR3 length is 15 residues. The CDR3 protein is CASRVRQGIEEKLFF. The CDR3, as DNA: TGTGCCAGCAGGGTTAGACAGGGGATCGAAGAAAAACTGTTTTTT.

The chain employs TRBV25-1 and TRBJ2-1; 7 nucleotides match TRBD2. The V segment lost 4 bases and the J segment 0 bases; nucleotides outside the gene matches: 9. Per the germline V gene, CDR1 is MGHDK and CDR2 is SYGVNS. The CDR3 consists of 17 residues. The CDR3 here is CASSGMTSSYSYNEQFF. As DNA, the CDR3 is TGTGCCAGCAGTGGGATGACTAGCAGCTACTCCTACAATGAGCAGTTCTTC.

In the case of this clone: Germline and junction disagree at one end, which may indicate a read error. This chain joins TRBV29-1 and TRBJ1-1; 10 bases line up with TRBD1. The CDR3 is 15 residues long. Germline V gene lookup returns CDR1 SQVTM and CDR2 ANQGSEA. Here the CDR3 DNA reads TGCAGCGTCGAAGGGGACAGGGGTCGTACCACTGAAGCTTTCTTT. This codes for CSVEGDRGRTTEAFF. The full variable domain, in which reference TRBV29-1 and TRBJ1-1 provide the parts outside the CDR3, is SAVISQKPSRDICQRGTSLTIQCQVDSQVTMMFWYRQQPGQSLTLIATANQGSEATYESGFVIDKFPISRPNLTFSTLTVSNMSPEDSSIYLCSVEGDRGRTTEAFFGQGTRLTVV.

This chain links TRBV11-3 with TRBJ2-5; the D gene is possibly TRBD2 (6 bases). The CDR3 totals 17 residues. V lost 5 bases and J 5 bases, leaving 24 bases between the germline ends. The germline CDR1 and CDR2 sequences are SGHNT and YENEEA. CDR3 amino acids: CASSPGAAGREQETQYF. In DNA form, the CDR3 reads TGTGCCAGCAGCCCCGGGGCGGCGGGTCGGGAGCAGGAGACCCAGTACTTC.

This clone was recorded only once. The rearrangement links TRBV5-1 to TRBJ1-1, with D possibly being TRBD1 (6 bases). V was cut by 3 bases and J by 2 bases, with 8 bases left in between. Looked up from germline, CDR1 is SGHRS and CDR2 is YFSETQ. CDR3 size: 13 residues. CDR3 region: CASSWTVNTEAFF. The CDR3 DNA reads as TGCGCCAGCAGCTGGACAGTAAACACTGAAGCTTTCTTT.

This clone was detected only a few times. CDR3 sequence: CASTRTGGVYEQYF. The CDR3 DNA reads as TGTGCCAGCACCCGGACAGGGGGCGTTTACGAGCAGTACTTC. The chain uses TRBV6-6 and TRBJ2-7, with 11 bases lining up with TRBD1. V was pared by 7 bases and J by 4 bases, with 6 bases of the junction left unmatched. The CDR3 runs 14 residues. In germline, CDR1 is MNHNY, CDR2 SVGAGI (reference sequence).

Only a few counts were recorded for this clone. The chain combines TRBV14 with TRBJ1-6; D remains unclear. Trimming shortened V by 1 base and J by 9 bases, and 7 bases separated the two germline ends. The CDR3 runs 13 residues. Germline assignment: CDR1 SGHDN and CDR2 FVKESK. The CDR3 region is CASSQGFTSPLHF. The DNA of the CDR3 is TGTGCCAGCAGCCAAGGTTTCACTTCACCCCTCCACTTT.

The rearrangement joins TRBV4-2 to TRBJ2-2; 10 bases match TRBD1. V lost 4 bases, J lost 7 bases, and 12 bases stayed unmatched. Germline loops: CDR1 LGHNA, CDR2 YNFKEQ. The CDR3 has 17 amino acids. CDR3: CASSRDPGTGAHGELFF. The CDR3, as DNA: TGTGCCAGCAGCCGCGACCCCGGGACAGGGGCACACGGGGAGCTGTTTTTT.

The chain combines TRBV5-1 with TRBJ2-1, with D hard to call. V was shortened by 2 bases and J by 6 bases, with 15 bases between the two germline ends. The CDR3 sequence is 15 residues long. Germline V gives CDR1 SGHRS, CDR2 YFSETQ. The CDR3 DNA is TGCGCCAGCAGCTTAGGCAGTTTGGGATCCAATGAGCAGTTCTTC. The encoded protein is CASSLGSLGSNEQFF.

The CDR3 DNA sequence: TGTGCCAGCAGCGGCGGACAGGCCAACTTGGGTGGCACTGAAGCTTTCTTT. It yields the protein CASSGGQANLGGTEAFF. V is TRBV5-4 and J is TRBJ1-1; TRBD1 aligns across 7 bases. CDR3 length: 17 residues. V shed 4 bases, J shed 4 bases, and the junction held 16 bases outside the gene matches. From germline, CDR1 is SGHNT and CDR2 YYREEE (reference sequence).

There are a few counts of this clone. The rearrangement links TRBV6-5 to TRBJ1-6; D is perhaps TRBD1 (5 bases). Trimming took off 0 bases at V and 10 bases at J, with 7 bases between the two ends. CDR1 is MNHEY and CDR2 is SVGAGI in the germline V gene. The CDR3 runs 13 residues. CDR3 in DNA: TGTGCCAGCAGTTACTCTCGGGGCTCACCCCTCCACTTT. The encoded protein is CASSYSRGSPLHF.

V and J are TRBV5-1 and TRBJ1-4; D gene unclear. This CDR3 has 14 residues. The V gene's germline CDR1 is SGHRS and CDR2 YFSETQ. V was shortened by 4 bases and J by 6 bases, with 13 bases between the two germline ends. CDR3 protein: CASSPGNLDEKLFF. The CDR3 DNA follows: TGCGCCAGCAGCCCCGGGAACTTGGATGAAAAACTGTTTTTT.

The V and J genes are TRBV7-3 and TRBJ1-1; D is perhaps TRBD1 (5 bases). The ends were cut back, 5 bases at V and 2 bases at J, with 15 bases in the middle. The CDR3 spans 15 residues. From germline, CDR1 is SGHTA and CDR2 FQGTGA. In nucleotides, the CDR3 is TGTGCCAGCAGCCCCGACAGAATTTCTAACACTGAAGCTTTCTTT. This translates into CASSPDRISNTEAFF.

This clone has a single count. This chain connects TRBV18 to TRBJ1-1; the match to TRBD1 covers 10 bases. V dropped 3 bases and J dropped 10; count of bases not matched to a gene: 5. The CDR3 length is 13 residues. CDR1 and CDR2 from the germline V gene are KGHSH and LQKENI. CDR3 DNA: TGTGCCAGCTCACCTGACAGGGGGCGGGGAGCTTTCTTT. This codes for CASSPDRGRGAFF. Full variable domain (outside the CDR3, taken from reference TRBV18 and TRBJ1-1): NAGVMQNPRHLVRRRGQEARLRCSPMKGHSHVYWYRQLPEEGLKFMVYLQKENIIDESGMPKERFSAEFPKEGPSILRIQQVVRGDSAAYFCASSPDRGRGAFFGQGTRLTVV.

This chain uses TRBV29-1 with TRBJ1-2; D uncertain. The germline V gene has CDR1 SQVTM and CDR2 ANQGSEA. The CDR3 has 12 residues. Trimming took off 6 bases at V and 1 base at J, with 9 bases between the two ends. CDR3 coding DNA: TGCAGCGTCGCCGGCCTTAACTATGGCTACACCTTC. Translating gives CSVAGLNYGYTF.

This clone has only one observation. CDR3 DNA sequence: TGTGCCGGTCAGACAGGCCTTAATGAAAAACTGTTTTTT. Translating it yields CAGQTGLNEKLFF. The chain couples TRBV30 to TRBJ1-4; weak D call: TRBD1 (6 bases). Germline lookup yields CDR1 GTSNPN and CDR2 SVGIG (reference sequence). This CDR3 region has 13 residues. The germline V and J ends were trimmed by 8 bases and 4 bases, with 14 bases remaining between them.

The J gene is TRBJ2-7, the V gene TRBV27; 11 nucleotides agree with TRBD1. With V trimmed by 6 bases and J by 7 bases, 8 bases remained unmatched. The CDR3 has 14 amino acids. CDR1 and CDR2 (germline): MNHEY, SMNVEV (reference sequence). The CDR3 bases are TGTGCCAGCAGATATACCGGGACAGGGGGGGAGCAGTACTTC. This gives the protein CASRYTGTGGEQYF.

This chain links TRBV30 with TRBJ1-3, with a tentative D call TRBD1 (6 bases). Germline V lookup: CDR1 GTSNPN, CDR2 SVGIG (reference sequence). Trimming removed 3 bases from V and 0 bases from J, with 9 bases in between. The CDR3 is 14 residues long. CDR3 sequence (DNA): TGTGCCTGGAGGGACAGACCCTCTGGAAACACCATATATTTT. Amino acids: CAWRDRPSGNTIYF.